This T cell receptor beta chain was documented in a study of tumor-infiltrating lymphocytes in oesophageal squamous cell carcinoma. In TCRdb, the PCR reads were re-called with MiXCR into one record per CDR3 protein. This table holds fewer than 20,000 distinct CDR3 sequences, under 45% found once. Germline V gene sequence: CDR1 MNHEY, CDR2 SVGEGT. The CDR3 consists of 13 residues. This clonotype appeared a single time. This TCR was recovered from a male donor with esophageal squamous cell carcinoma. The sequenced material came from esophageal tumor tissue. J is TRBJ2-7 and V is TRBV6-2 or TRBV6-3; D is perhaps TRBD2 (5 bases). The better agreement between TRBJ2-1 and the DNA end casts doubt on the J call. Here the CDR3 reads CASSYTGSGEQFF. CDR3 nucleotides: TGTGCCAGCAGTTACACGGGGTCGGGTGAGCAGTTCTTC.